The 5 T cell receptor beta chains given below trace back to one sample, sequenced in a study of CD8 T cells in ankylosing spondylitis. Each CDR3 protein is one row after TCRdb ran MiXCR on the 5' RACE reads. The repertoire includes roughly 230,000 distinct CDR3 sequences, roughly a tenth of them detected once, and 2.5% to 3% sits in the top ten. The sequenced sample was blood, either unsorted or a sorted T cell fraction (not recorded which). These receptor sequences come from a male donor with ankylosing spondylitis or in good health (not recorded which).

This clonotype was detected only a few times. The gene calls are TRBV5-1 and TRBJ2-7; 7 positions match TRBD1. This CDR3 comprises 15 residues. Germline lookup yields CDR1 SGHRS and CDR2 YFSETQ. V lost 3 bases to trimming and J lost 0 bases; unmatched junction nucleotides: 6. CDR3 region: CASSYRGQSSYEQYF. The DNA of the CDR3 is TGCGCCAGCAGCTACAGGGGCCAGAGCTCCTACGAGCAGTACTTC. Full variable domain (rest looked up from reference TRBV5-1 and TRBJ2-7): KAGVTQTPRYLIKTRGQQVTLSCSPISGHRSVSWYQQTPGQGLQFLFEYFSETQRNKGNFPGRFSGRQFSNSRSEMNVSTLELGDSALYLCASSYRGQSSYEQYFGPGTRLTVT.

The table lists this clonotype with many counts. V usage is TRBV20-1 and J usage is TRBJ2-7; D may be TRBD1 (6 bases). CDR3 length: 12 amino acids. Between the trimmed V and J ends, which lost 3 bases and 6 bases, there was a span of 12 bases. Germline CDR1 and CDR2: DFQATT and SNEGSKA (reference sequence). DNA for the CDR3: TGCAGTGCTAGCAGGGGTAGCCGCGAGCAGTACTTC. Protein product: CSASRGSREQYF.

This clonotype has only a few counts. J is TRBJ2-1 and V is TRBV29-1, with a tentative D call TRBD1 (6 bases). V lost 5 bases and J 9 bases, leaving 14 bases between the germline ends. The germline V gene encodes CDR1 SQVTM and CDR2 ANQGSEA. CDR3 length: 12 amino acids. The CDR3 loop is CSVPWGPGEQFF. The CDR3 DNA reads as TGCAGCGTTCCCTGGGGGCCGGGTGAGCAGTTCTTC.

In this sample, this clonotype turned up many times. J is TRBJ2-3 and V is TRBV6-1, with 13 bases matching TRBD2. This CDR3 contains 17 residues. J was trimmed by 2 bases and V by 7 bases; bases with no gene match: 9. CDR1 and CDR2 from the germline V gene are MNHNS and SASEGT. In DNA form, the CDR3 reads TGTGCCAGCATTCCTAGGACTAGCGGGGGACCCACAGATACGCAGTATTTT. Translating it yields CASIPRTSGGPTDTQYF.

This clonotype was recorded many times. V is TRBV14 and J is TRBJ1-2, with unresolved D. The CDR3 length is 15 residues. Trimming removed 1 base at V and 7 bases at J, with 16 bases between. CDR1 SGHDN and CDR2 FVKESK come from the germline V gene. The CDR3 region has the DNA TGTGCCAGCAGCCAAGTCGGCACGGCAGCGGGTGGCTACACCTTC. Amino acids: CASSQVGTAAGGYTF.